A selection of T cell receptor beta chains follows, all from one sample in a study of shared clonotypes between healthy human individuals. Only in-frame clones appear in the TCRdb table, and some are missing; sequencing was by immunoSEQ multiplex PCR. The sample carries 600,000 to 750,000 clones, 90% recorded once. Sequenced material: memory CD8+ T cells from PBMCs. These receptor sequences come from a man between 18 and 29 years old in good health. Some clones in this sample may be carry-over from other donors' samples. CDR3s include the opening cysteine and the closing phenylalanine or tryptophan. A D gene is named only where the DNA matches it firmly. Only part of the rows carry a size: once, few, many, or a class if the clone is expanded.

CDR3nt | CDR3aa | abundance | j_gene | d_gene | v_gene
TGCAGCGGCCGTCCCCGGGACAGGAGTTCAGATACGCAGTATTTT | CSGRPRDRSSDTQYF | NA | TRBJ2-3 | TRBD1 | TRBV29-1
TGTGCCAGCACCTTACTAGCGGGAGTACCCCAAGAGACCCAGTACTTC | CASTLLAGVPQETQYF | NA | TRBJ2-5 | TRBD2 | TRBV7-6
TGTGCCTGGGGCGAACTAGCGGTTGCCTACAATGAGCAGTTCTTC | CAWGELAVAYNEQFF | once | TRBJ2-1 | TRBD2 | TRBV30
TGCGCCAGCAGCCATGATTCCTACGAGCAGTACTTC | CASSHDSYEQYF | NA | TRBJ2-7 | NA | TRBV5-1
TGCGCCAGCAGCCAAGATCCAGGGTCCCGCTACGAGCAGTACTTC | CASSQDPGSRYEQYF | NA | TRBJ2-7 | NA | TRBV4-1
TGTGCCAGTGCCGGGACGCAGGATGGCTACACCTTC | CASAGTQDGYTF | NA | TRBJ1-2 | NA | TRBV19
TGCGCCAGCAGCCAAGATCAAGGCGTCGCTGAGCAGTTCTTC | CASSQDQGVAEQFF | NA | TRBJ2-1 | NA | TRBV4-3
TGTGCCAGCAGTTTTTCAGCGGGAGAGGTTACCGGGGAGCTGTTTTTT | CASSFSAGEVTGELFF | NA | TRBJ2-2 | TRBD2 | TRBV27
TGCGCCAGCAGCCAATTAGGGGGCTCCTACGAGCAGTACTTC | CASSQLGGSYEQYF | once | TRBJ2-7 | NA | TRBV5-1
TGTGCCAGCTCACGGGAGGAGCGGGCTTTAAGCACAGATACGCAGTATTTT | CASSREERALSTDTQYF | NA | TRBJ2-3 | NA | TRBV18
TGTGCCAGCAGCTTAGCAGGTATCCATCAGCCCCAGCATTTT | CASSLAGIHQPQHF | NA | TRBJ1-5 | NA | TRBV7-9
TGTGCCAGCAGTTTACTGGGGGCGGGAACTGAAGCTTTCTTT | CASSLLGAGTEAFF | NA | TRBJ1-1 | NA | TRBV27
TGTGCCAGCAGTTTGACGCTAGCGGGAGCATTTCTCTCTGGCGAGCAGTACTTC | CASSLTLAGAFLSGEQYF | NA | TRBJ2-7 | TRBD2 | TRBV28
TGTGCCACCGGACTAGGCGGGAGAACAAATGAGCAGTTCTTC | CATGLGGRTNEQFF | NA | TRBJ2-1 | TRBD2 | TRBV15
TGTGCCAGCAGTTTTAGTTTCGGGGAGGGACAGGGGGCGGTCGCCCAGCCCCAGCATTTT | CASSFSFGEGQGAVAQPQHF | NA | TRBJ1-5 | TRBD1 | TRBV28
TGTGCCAGCAGCTTACCGGCAGGGCGCAGGGAGCAGTACTTC | CASSLPAGRREQYF | NA | TRBJ2-7 | NA | TRBV7-2
TGTGCCAGCTCAAGAGACACCTATGGCTACACCTTC | CASSRDTYGYTF | NA | TRBJ1-2 | NA | TRBV18
TGTGCCAGCAGTCTCTTATACAGAACTAATGAAAAACTGTTTTTT | CASSLLYRTNEKLFF | NA | TRBJ1-4 | NA | TRBV27
TGTGCCAGCAGTCCTTCTAGCGGGGAGATAAGAGATACGCAGTATTTT | CASSPSSGEIRDTQYF | NA | TRBJ2-3 | TRBD2 | TRBV27
TGTGCCAGCAGTTCTCGGTCCCAACTCTCCTACAATGAGCAGTTCTTC | CASSSRSQLSYNEQFF | NA | TRBJ2-1 | NA | TRBV28
TGCGCCAGCAGCTTGGAGGCGGGAGGGCTCATGCCCTCTGGCGAGCAGTACTTC | CASSLEAGGLMPSGEQYF | NA | TRBJ2-7 | TRBD2 | TRBV5-1
TGTGCCAGCAGCTTGGGGGCCGGTACCTCCTACGAGCAGTACTTC | CASSLGAGTSYEQYF | NA | TRBJ2-7 | NA | TRBV5-6
TGTGCCAGCAGCCCCCCCACCCCCAACGACATTCAGTACTTC | CASSPPTPNDIQYF | NA | TRBJ2-4 | NA | TRBV7-6